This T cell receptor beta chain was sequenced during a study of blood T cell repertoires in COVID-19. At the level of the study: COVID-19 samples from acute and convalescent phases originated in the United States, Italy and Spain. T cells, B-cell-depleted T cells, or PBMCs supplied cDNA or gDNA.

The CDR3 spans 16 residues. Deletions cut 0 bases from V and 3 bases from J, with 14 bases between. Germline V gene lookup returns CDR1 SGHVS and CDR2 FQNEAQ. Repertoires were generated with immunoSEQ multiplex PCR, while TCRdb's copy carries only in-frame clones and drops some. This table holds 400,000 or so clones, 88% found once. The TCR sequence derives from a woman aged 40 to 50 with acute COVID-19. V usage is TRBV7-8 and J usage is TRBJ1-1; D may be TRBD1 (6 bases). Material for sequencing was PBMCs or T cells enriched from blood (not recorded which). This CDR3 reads CASSLAGAGTHTEAFF. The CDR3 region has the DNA TGTGCCAGCAGCTTAGCGGGGGCAGGGACCCACACTGAAGCTTTCTTT.